The 16 T cell receptor beta chains presented below share a single source sample, sequenced in a study of blood T cell repertoires in COVID-19. Profiled with immunoSEQ multiplex PCR; TCRdb holds only in-frame clones, not every one. The sample includes approximately 70,000 clones, roughly 91% of them seen just once. Specimen: peripheral blood. The origin of the receptors is a man aged 50-59 years with active COVID-19.

The V call is TRBV7-2, the J call TRBJ2-2; 10 bases are a match to TRBD1. J lost 7 bases, V lost 4 bases, and 6 bases had no gene match. The CDR3 loop spans 15 amino acids. Germline lookup yields CDR1 SGHTA and CDR2 FQGNSA. CDR3 sequence: CASSSGQGSNGELFF. The CDR3 nucleotides are TGTGCCAGCAGCTCGGGACAGGGGAGTAACGGGGAGCTGTTTTTT.

The chain uses TRBV11-1 and TRBJ2-7, with 10 positions matching TRBD2. The germline V gene encodes CDR1 SGHAT and CDR2 FQDESV (reference sequence). The CDR3 has 12 residues. Unmatched junction bases numbered 6, after V lost 10 bases and J lost 6 bases. CDR3 amino acids: CAIEGLAAEQYF. The CDR3 nucleotides read TGTGCCATTGAAGGACTAGCGGCCGAGCAGTACTTC.

The V and J genes are TRBV4-2 and TRBJ1-2, with TRBD1 matching over 11 bases. The J segment lost 8 bases and the V segment lost 4 bases, leaving 6 bases of the junction unmatched. This CDR3 is 14 amino acids long. CDR1 and CDR2 from the germline V gene are LGHNA and YNFKEQ. CDR3 nucleotide sequence: TGTGCCAGCAGCCCTGGACAGGGGGCTTTCGGCTACACCTTC. This gives the protein CASSPGQGAFGYTF.

V is TRBV19 and J is TRBJ1-6; 7 bases are shared with TRBD1. Germline trimming cut 3 bases from V and 5 bases from J; bases unmatched to any gene: 4. This CDR3 is built from 15 residues. Germline lookup yields CDR1 LNHDA and CDR2 SQIVND (reference sequence). CDR3 residues: CASSIEDRHNSPLHF. The CDR3 region has the DNA TGTGCCAGTAGTATCGAGGACAGGCATAATTCACCCCTCCACTTT.

CDR3 sequence reads: CASSQSCPGGPDTQYF. The CDR3 DNA follows: TGCGCCAGCAGTCAATCTTGCCCGGGGGGGCCAGATACGCAGTATTTT. The V call is TRBV23-1, the J call TRBJ2-3, with 8 nucleotides matching TRBD2. TRBV23-1 is annotated as an ORF whose role is uncertain. Trimming cost V 0 bases and J 4 bases; bases outside gene matches: 6. The CDR3 consists of 16 residues.

The chain employs TRBV27 and TRBJ1-1; D possibly corresponds to TRBD1 (6 bases). Germline CDR1 reads MNHEY; CDR2 reads SMNVEV (reference sequence). Trimming cost V 4 bases and J 2 bases, with 8 bases left between them. The CDR3 is 13 residues long. CDR3 sequence reads: CASSSGVNTEAFF. CDR3 sequence (DNA): TGTGCCAGCAGTTCAGGGGTCAACACTGAAGCTTTCTTT.

The V and J genes are TRBV19 and TRBJ2-2, with a weak D call TRBD1 (5 bases). The germline V gene encodes CDR1 LNHDA and CDR2 SQIVND (reference sequence). The CDR3 loop spans 14 amino acids. V shed 6 bases and J shed 8 bases, with 16 bases lying between them. CDR3 region: CASRPGSGPGELFF. The CDR3, as DNA: TGTGCCAGTAGGCCCGGATCAGGGCCAGGGGAGCTGTTTTTT. The whole variable domain, filled in from reference TRBV19 and TRBJ2-2, reads DGGITQSPKYLFRKEGQNVTLSCEQNLNHDAMYWYRQDPGQGLRLIYYSQIVNDFQKGDIAEGYSVSREKKESFPLTVTSAQKNPTAFYLCASRPGSGPGELFFGEGSRLTVL.

Notes on this clone: Other DNA sequences of this sample code for an identical CDR3. The J gene is TRBJ1-1, the V gene TRBV5-4; 7 bases align to TRBD1. CDR1 is SGHNT and CDR2 is YYREEE in the germline V gene (reference sequence). CDR3 length: 14 amino acids. J gave up 1 base and V 4 bases, and 4 bases lay outside the gene matches. The CDR3: CASSPGQRNTEAFF. CDR3 nucleotide sequence: TGTGCCAGCAGCCCGGGACAGAGGAACACTGAAGCTTTCTTT.

In this sample, this clone turned up a few times. The V call is TRBV28, the J call TRBJ2-7; no definite D call. The CDR3 is 12 amino acids. Germline V lookup: CDR1 MDHEN, CDR2 SYDVKM. Trimming removed 2 bases from V and 12 bases from J, with 14 bases in between. The chain's CDR3 is CASSLLTDKWYF. The CDR3 region has the DNA TGTGCCAGCAGTTTACTTACAGACAAGTGGTACTTC.

CDR3 amino acids: CASSAETNSPLHF. The CDR3 nucleotides are TGTGCCAGCTCAGCAGAAACGAATTCACCCCTCCACTTT. The V call is TRBV18, the J call TRBJ1-6; D uncertain. Trimming left V 5 bases short and J 7 bases short, with 9 bases between. Germline CDR1 KGHSH, CDR2 LQKENI. CDR3 length: 13 amino acids.

The chain links TRBV5-6 to TRBJ2-6; no clear D gene. V was trimmed by 0 bases and J by 3 bases, leaving 16 bases between them. Germline V gene data show CDR1 as SGHDT and CDR2 as YYEEEE. The CDR3 sequence is 18 residues long. The DNA for the CDR3 is TGTGCCAGCAGCTTGGCCGGTCAGGCTGTGGATGGGGCCAACGTCCTGACTTTC. It yields the protein CASSLAGQAVDGANVLTF.

V gene TRBV7-9 combines with J gene TRBJ1-2; possible D gene TRBD1, 5 bases. Germline-derived CDR1 and CDR2 are SEHNR and FQNEAQ (reference sequence). The germline V and J ends were trimmed by 8 bases and 5 bases, with 18 bases remaining between them. The CDR3 is made up of 14 amino acids. CDR3 in amino acids: CASLEHFRQYGYTF. CDR3 DNA: TGTGCCAGCCTGGAGCACTTTCGACAGTATGGCTACACCTTC.

V gene TRBV19 combines with J gene TRBJ1-1; D is perhaps TRBD1 (6 bases). CDR1 and CDR2 (germline): LNHDA, SQIVND (reference sequence). This CDR3 spans 15 amino acids. V lost 5 bases, J lost 2 bases, and 15 bases lay in between. CDR3 sequence (DNA): TGTGCCAGTAGTGCGCGACAGGACTTAAACACTGAAGCTTTCTTT. This encodes CASSARQDLNTEAFF.

The rearrangement links TRBV18 to TRBJ2-1; 15 bases match TRBD2. This CDR3 contains 18 residues. Germline lookup yields CDR1 KGHSH and CDR2 LQKENI. After removal of 3 bases from V and 7 bases from J, the junction contained 10 bases not matched to a gene. The CDR3 region is CASSPSIWTSGRGNEQFF. Here the CDR3 DNA reads TGTGCCAGCTCACCTTCCATTTGGACTAGCGGGAGGGGGAATGAGCAGTTCTTC.

The V and J genes are TRBV28 and TRBJ2-5; 8 bases fit TRBD2. The CDR3 consists of 16 residues. V shed 7 bases, J shed 4 bases, and the junction held 14 bases outside the gene matches. The germline gives CDR1 MDHEN, CDR2 SYDVKM. The CDR3 is CASTTRMRAGVETQYF. DNA of the CDR3: TGTGCCAGCACCACCCGGATGCGAGCGGGAGTAGAGACCCAGTACTTC.

This clone has only a few counts. The chain carries TRBV12-3 or TRBV12-4 and TRBJ2-7; maybe TRBD2 (6 bases). Between the trimmed V and J ends, which lost 6 bases and 0 bases, there was a span of 9 bases. The CDR3 has 13 residues. CDR3 nucleotides: TGTGCCAGCAGGGGGGGAAGCTCCTACGAGCAGTACTTC. This translates into CASRGGSSYEQYF.